This T cell receptor beta chain originates from a study of blood T cell repertoires in COVID-19. In the study overall: The United States, Italy and Spain supplied acute and convalescent COVID-19 samples.

V gave up 6 bases and J gave up 0 bases; unmatched junction bases: 4. This CDR3 has 13 amino acids. Germline V gene sequence: CDR1 SQVTM, CDR2 ANQGSEA. This table comes from immunoSEQ multiplex PCR, and its TCRdb copy is limited to in-frame clones, with some not included. The sample lists 250,000 to 300,000 clones, around 90% seen once, with about 2.2% in the top ten. The origin of this receptor is a woman aged 50 to 60 who had recovered from COVID-19. The chain employs TRBV29-1 and TRBJ2-7; the match to TRBD1 covers 8 bases. Sequenced material: peripheral blood. The CDR3 DNA reads TGCAGCGTGACCGGGACAGGCTCCTACGAGCAGTACTTC. Translating gives CSVTGTGSYEQYF.